The subject of this entry is one T cell receptor (beta chain). Every subset had its genomic DNA shared out evenly among several immunoSEQ plates. Among the unsorted PBMC samples, replicate PCRs used roughly 0.3 ug DNA, roughly 30,000 T cell genomes. This table comes from immunoSEQ multiplex PCR, and its TCRdb copy is limited to in-frame clones, with some not included. The table includes 450,000 to 600,000 clones, more than 65% detected once. The source of the sample is a study of shared clonotypes between healthy human individuals. On the study more broadly: Serving as donors were two women and a few men, whose ages spanned 18 to 49.

CDR1 SGDLS and CDR2 YYNGEE come from the germline V gene. V lost 3 bases to trimming and J lost 3 bases; unmatched junction nucleotides: 12. This CDR3 spans 18 amino acids. The sequence was obtained from a woman aged 40 to 50 in good health. Some clones in this sample may be carry-over from other donors' samples. The rearrangement joins TRBV9 to TRBJ2-7, with 13 bases aligning to TRBD2. Sequenced: PBMCs. The CDR3 DNA is TGTGCCAGCAGCGGATCGGGACTAGCGGGGACTACAAGCTACGAGCAGTACTTC. Amino acid sequence: CASSGSGLAGTTSYEQYF.